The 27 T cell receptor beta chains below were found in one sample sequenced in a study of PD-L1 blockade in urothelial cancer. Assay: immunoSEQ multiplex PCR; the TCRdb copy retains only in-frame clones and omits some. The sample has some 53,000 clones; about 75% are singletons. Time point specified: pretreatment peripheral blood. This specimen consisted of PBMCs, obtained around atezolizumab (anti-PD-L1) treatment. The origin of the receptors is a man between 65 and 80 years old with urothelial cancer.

The CDR3 DNA sequence: TGTGCCAGCTCACCAGACAGCAACACCGGGGAGCTGTTTTTT. This translates into CASSPDSNTGELFF. V and J are TRBV18 and TRBJ2-2; D is possibly TRBD1 (5 bases). Deletions cut 2 bases from V and 2 bases from J, with 6 bases between. CDR1 and CDR2 from the germline V gene are KGHSH and LQKENI. The length of the CDR3 is 14 residues.

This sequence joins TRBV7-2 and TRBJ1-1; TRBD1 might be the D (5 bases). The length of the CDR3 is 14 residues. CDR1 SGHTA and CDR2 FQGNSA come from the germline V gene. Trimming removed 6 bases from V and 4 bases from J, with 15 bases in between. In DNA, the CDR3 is TGTGCCAGCAGGGGGGGTCCGGGTAGCACTGAAGCTTTCTTT. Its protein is CASRGGPGSTEAFF.

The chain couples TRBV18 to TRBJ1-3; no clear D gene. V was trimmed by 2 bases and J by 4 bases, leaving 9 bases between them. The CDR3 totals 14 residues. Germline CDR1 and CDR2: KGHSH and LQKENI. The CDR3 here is CASSPASMGNTIYF. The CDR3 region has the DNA TGTGCCAGCTCACCAGCGAGTATGGGAAACACCATATATTTT. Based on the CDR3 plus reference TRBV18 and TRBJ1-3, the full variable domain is NAGVMQNPRHLVRRRGQEARLRCSPMKGHSHVYWYRQLPEEGLKFMVYLQKENIIDESGMPKERFSAEFPKEGPSILRIQQVVRGDSAAYFCASSPASMGNTIYFGEGSWLTVV.

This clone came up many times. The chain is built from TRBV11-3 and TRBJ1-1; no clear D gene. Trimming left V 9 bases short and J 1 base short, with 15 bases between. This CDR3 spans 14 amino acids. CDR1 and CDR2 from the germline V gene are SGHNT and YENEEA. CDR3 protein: CASSELSGNTEAFF. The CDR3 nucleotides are TGTGCCAGTTCTGAGTTGTCAGGGAACACTGAAGCTTTCTTT.

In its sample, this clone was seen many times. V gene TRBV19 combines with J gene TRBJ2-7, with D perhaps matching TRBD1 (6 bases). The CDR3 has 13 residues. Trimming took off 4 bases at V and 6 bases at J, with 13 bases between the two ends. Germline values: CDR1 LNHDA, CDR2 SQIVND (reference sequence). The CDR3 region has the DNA TGTGCCAGTAGTACACAGGGAACCGGCGAGCAGTACTTC. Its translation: CASSTQGTGEQYF.

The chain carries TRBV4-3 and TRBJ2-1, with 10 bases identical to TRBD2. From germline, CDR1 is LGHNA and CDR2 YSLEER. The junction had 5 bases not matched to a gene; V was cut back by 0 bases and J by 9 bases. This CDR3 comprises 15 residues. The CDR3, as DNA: TGCGCCAGCAGCCAAGATAGCGGGAGGTGGCTTGAGCAGTTCTTC. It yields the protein CASSQDSGRWLEQFF.

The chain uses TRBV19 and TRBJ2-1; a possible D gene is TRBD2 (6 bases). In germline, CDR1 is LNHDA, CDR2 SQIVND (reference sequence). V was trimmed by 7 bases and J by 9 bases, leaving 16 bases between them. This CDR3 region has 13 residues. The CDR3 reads CASKEGMRGEQFF. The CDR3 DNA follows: TGTGCCAGTAAGGAGGGTATGAGGGGTGAGCAGTTCTTC.

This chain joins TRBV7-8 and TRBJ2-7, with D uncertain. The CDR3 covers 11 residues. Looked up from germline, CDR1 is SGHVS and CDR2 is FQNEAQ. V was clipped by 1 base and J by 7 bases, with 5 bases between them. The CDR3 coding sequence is TGTGCCAGCAGCTTAGACCGGGAGCAGTACTTC. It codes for CASSLDREQYF.

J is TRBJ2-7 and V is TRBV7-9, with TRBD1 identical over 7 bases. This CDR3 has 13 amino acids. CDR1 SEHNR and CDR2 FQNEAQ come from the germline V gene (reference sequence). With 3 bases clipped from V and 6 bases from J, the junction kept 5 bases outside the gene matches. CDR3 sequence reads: CASSFPTGVEQYF. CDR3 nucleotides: TGTGCCAGCAGCTTTCCCACAGGGGTCGAGCAGTACTTC.

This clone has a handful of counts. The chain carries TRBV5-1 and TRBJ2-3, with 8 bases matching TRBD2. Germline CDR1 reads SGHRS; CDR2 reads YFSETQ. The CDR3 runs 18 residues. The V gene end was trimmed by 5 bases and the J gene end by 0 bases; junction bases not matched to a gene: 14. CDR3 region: CASRRGTSGGTSTDTQYF. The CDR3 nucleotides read TGCGCCAGCAGGAGGGGAACTAGCGGAGGAACTAGCACAGATACGCAGTATTTT.

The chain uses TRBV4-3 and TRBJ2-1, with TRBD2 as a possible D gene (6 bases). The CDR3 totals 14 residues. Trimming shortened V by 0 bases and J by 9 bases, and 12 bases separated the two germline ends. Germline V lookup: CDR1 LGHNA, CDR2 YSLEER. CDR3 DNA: TGCGCCAGCAGCCAAGATCGCGGGGCTGGTGAGCAGTTCTTC. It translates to CASSQDRGAGEQFF.

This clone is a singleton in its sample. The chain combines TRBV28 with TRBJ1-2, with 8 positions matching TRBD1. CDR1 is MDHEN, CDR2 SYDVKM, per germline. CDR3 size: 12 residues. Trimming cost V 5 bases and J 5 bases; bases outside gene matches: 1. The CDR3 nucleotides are TGTGCCAGCAGTCAGGGGGCGTATGGCTACACCTTC. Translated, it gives CASSQGAYGYTF.

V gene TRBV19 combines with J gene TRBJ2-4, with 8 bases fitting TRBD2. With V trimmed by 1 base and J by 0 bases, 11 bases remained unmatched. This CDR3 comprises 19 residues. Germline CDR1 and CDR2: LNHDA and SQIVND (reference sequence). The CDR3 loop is CASSIADGRAGGAKNIQYF. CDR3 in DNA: TGTGCCAGTAGTATAGCAGACGGGAGGGCAGGAGGAGCCAAAAACATTCAGTACTTC.

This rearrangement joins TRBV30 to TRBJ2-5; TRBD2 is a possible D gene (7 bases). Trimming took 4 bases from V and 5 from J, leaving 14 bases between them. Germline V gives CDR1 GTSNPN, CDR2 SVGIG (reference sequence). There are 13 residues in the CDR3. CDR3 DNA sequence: TGTGCCTGGACCAACGGGGGGCTGGAGACCCAGTACTTC. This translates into CAWTNGGLETQYF.

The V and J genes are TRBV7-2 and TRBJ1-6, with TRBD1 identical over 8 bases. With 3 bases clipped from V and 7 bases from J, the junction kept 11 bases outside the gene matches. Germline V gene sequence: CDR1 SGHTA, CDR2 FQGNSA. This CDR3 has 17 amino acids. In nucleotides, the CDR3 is TGTGCCAGCAGCTTGCTGCCCGGACAGGGCACAAATTCACCCCTCCACTTT. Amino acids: CASSLLPGQGTNSPLHF. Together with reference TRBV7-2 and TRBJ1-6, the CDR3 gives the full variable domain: GAGVSQSPSNKVTEKGKDVELRCDPISGHTALYWYRQSLGQGLEFLIYFQGNSAPDKSGLPSDRFSAERTGGSVSTLTIQRTQQEDSAVYLCASSLLPGQGTNSPLHFGNGTRLTVT.

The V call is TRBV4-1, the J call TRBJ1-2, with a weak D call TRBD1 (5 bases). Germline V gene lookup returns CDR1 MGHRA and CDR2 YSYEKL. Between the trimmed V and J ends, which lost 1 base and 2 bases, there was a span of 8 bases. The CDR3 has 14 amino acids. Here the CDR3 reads CASSQAPGNYGYTF. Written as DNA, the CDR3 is TGCGCCAGCAGCCAAGCCCCAGGGAACTATGGCTACACCTTC.

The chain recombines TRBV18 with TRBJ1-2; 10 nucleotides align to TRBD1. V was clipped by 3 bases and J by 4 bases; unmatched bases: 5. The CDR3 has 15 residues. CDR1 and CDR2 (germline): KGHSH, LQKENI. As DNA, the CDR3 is TGTGCCAGCTCACCCCCCCGACAGGGGGCCTATGGCTACACCTTC. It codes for CASSPPRQGAYGYTF.

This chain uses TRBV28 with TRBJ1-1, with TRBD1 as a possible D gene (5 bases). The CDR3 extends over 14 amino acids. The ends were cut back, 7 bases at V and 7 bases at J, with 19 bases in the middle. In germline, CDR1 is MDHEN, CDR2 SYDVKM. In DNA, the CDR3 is TGTGCCAGCAACCCAGCACGGGGGGTGATTGAAGCTTTCTTT. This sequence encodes CASNPARGVIEAFF.

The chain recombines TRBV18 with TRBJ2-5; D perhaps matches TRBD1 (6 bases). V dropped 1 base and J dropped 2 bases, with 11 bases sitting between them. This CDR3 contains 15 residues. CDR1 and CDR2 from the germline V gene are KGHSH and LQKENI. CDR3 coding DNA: TGTGCCAGCTCACCACAACAGGGAATACAAGAGACCCAGTACTTC. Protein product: CASSPQQGIQETQYF.

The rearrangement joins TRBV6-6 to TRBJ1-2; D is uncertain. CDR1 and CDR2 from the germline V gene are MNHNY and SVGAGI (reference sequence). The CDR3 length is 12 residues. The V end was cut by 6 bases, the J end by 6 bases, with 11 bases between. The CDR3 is CASSLLRDGYTF. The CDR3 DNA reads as TGTGCCAGCAGCCTACTACGTGATGGCTACACCTTC.

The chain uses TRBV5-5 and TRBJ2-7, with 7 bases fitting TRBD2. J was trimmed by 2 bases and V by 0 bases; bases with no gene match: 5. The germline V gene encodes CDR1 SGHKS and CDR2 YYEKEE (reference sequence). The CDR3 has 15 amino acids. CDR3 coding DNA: TGTGCCAGCAGCTTGGTGGCGGGGACTACCTACGAGCAGTACTTC. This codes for CASSLVAGTTYEQYF. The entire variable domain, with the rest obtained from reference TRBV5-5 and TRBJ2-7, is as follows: DAGVTQSPTHLIKTRGQQVTLRCSPISGHKSVSWYQQVLGQGPQFIFQYYEKEERGRGNFPDRFSARQFPNYSSELNVNALLLGDSALYLCASSLVAGTTYEQYFGPGTRLTVT.

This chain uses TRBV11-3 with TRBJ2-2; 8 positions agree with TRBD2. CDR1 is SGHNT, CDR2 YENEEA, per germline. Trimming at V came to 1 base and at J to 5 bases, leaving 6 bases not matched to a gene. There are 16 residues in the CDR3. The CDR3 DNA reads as TGTGCCAGCAGCTTAGTATCCAGCGGGGGTACCGGGGAGCTGTTTTTT. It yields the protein CASSLVSSGGTGELFF. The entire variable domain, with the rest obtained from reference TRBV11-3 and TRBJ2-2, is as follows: EAGVVQSPRYKIIEKKQPVAFWCNPISGHNTLYWYLQNLGQGPELLIRYENEEAVDDSQLPKDRFSAERLKGVDSTLKIQPAELGDSAVYLCASSLVSSGGTGELFFGEGSRLTVL.

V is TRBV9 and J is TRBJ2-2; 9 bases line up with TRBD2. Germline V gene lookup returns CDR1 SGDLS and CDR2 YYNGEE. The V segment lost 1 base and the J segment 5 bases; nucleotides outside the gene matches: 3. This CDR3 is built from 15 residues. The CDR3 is CASSVSAGGTGELFF. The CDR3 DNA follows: TGTGCCAGCAGCGTATCAGCGGGAGGTACCGGGGAGCTGTTTTTT.

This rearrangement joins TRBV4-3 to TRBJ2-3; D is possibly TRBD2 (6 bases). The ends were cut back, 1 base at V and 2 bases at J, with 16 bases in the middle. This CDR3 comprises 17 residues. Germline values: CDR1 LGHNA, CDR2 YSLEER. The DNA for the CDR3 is TGCGCCAGCAGCCAAGGGGGATGGGACTCCTACACAGATACGCAGTATTTT. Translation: CASSQGGWDSYTDTQYF.

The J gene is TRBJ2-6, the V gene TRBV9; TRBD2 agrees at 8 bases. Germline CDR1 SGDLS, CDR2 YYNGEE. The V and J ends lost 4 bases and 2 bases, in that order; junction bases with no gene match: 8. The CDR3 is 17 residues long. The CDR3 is CASSPPREGAGANVLTF. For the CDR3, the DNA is TGTGCCAGCAGCCCCCCCCGGGAGGGGGCTGGGGCCAACGTCCTGACTTTC.

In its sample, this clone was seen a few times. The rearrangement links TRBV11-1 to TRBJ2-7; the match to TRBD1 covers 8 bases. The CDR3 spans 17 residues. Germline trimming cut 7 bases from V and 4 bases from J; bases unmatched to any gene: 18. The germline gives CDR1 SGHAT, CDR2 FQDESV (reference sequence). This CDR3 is CASTLGTGLSMKYEQYF. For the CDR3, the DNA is TGTGCCAGCACCCTAGGGACAGGACTCTCAATGAAGTACGAGCAGTACTTC.

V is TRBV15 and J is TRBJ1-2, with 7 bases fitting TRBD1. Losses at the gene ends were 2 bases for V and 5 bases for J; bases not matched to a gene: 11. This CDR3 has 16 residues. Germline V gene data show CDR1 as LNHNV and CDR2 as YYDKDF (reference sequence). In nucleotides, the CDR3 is TGTGCCACCAGCAGAAACGGGCCAGGGGGTTCTTATGGCTACACCTTC. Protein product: CATSRNGPGGSYGYTF.